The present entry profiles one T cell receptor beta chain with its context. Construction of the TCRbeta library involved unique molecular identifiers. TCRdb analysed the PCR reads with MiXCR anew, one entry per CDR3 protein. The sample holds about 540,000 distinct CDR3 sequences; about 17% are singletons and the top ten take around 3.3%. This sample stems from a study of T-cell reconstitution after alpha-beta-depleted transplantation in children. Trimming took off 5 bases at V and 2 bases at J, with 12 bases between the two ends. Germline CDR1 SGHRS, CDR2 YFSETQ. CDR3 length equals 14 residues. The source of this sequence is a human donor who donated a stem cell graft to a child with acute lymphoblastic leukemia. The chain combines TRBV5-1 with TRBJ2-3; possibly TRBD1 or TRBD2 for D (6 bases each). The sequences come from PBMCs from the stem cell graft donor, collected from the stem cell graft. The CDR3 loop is CASSGGPPTDTQYF. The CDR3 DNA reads TGCGCCAGCAGTGGGGGGCCCCCCACAGATACGCAGTATTTT. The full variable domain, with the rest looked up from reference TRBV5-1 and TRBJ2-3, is KAGVTQTPRYLIKTRGQQVTLSCSPISGHRSVSWYQQTPGQGLQFLFEYFSETQRNKGNFPGRFSGRQFSNSRSEMNVSTLELGDSALYLCASSGGPPTDTQYFGPGTRLTVL.